This T cell receptor beta chain was obtained from a study of control samples from healthy donors and cancer patients. TCRdb's copy holds only in-frame clones and misses some; the assay was immunoSEQ multiplex PCR. The sample records about 120,000 clones, roughly 90% being singletons. Germline-derived CDR1 and CDR2 are ENHRY and SYGVKD. The CDR3 runs 14 residues. Trimming removed 5 bases from V and 8 bases from J, with 18 bases in between. This sequence was found in a man between 50 and 59 years old in good health. The sample was blood. V is TRBV10-3 and J is TRBJ1-2; possible D gene TRBD1, 5 bases. CDR3 sequence: CAISSPPGLEGYTF. DNA for the CDR3: TGTGCCATCAGTTCCCCCCCGGGACTCGAGGGCTACACCTTC.